This is a list of T cell receptor beta chains from one sample in a study of T cell repertoires in cytomegalovirus infection. TCRdb used MiXCR to reprocess the reads, holding one entry per CDR3 protein. The sample holds under 150,000 distinct CDR3 sequences, 20% to 30% seen once. No cognate antigen is known for these TCRs. Sequenced sample: PBMCs, sequenced either directly or after in vitro stimulation (not recorded which). These receptors all come from a human donor in good health (CMV status not recorded). Some clones in this sample may be carry-over from other donors' samples. Each CDR3 is given with its conserved first and last residue. A D gene is named only where the DNA matches it firmly. Clone size is given for some rows only: seen once, a few or many times, or a class if the clone is expanded.

D,length,size,J,V,CDR3,DNA
TRBD2,14,few,TRBJ2-1,TRBV12-3/TRBV12-4,CASSSLRGGNEQFF,TGTGCCAGCAGTTCCTTGCGGGGGGGAAATGAGCAGTTCTTC
TRBD2,13,few,TRBJ2-1,TRBV12-3/TRBV12-4,CATDPRAGGEQFF,TGTGCCACGGACCCCCGGGCGGGGGGTGAGCAGTTCTTC
.,15,many,TRBJ1-3,TRBV7-8,CASSFQGLSGNTIYF,TGTGCCAGCAGCTTTCAGGGTCTCTCTGGAAACACCATATATTTT
TRBD2,14,.,TRBJ2-7,TRBV28,CASSLSGGIYEQYF,TGTGCCAGCAGTTTATCGGGGGGAATATACGAGCAGTACTTC
.,15,few,TRBJ1-1,TRBV27,CASSLLAGAETEAFF,TGTGCCAGCAGTTTATTGGCAGGGGCGGAGACTGAAGCTTTCTTT
.,11,many,TRBJ2-3,TRBV7-2,CASTGLDTQYF,TGTGCCAGCACAGGGCTAGATACGCAGTATTTT
TRBD2,15,.,TRBJ2-6,TRBV19,CASRYQGGGANVLTF,TGTGCCAGTAGATACCAGGGAGGGGGGGCCAACGTCCTGACTTTC
TRBD2,16,few,TRBJ2-3,TRBV7-9,CASSTTSGIRTDTQYF,TGTGCCAGCAGCACGACTAGCGGGATAAGGACAGATACGCAGTATTTT
TRBD1,16,.,TRBJ2-7,TRBV7-4,CASSALGTDGIYEQYF,TGTGCCAGCAGCGCCCTTGGGACAGATGGAATTTACGAGCAGTACTTC
.,15,few,TRBJ1-3,TRBV5-5,CASSLGSGFGNTIYF,TGTGCCAGCAGCTTGGGATCCGGGTTCGGAAACACCATATATTTT
.,13,few,TRBJ1-5,TRBV30,CAWSVSSDQPQHF,TGTGCCTGGAGTGTAAGTAGCGATCAGCCCCAGCATTTT
TRBD1,15,few,TRBJ2-5,TRBV7-6,CASSERPDRVETQYF,TGTGCCAGCAGCGAACGGCCCGACAGGGTAGAGACCCAGTACTTC
.,15,few,TRBJ2-1,TRBV12-5,CASGLVGGTYNEQFF,TGTGCTAGTGGTTTGGTTGGGGGTACTTACAATGAGCAGTTCTTC
.,11,.,TRBJ1-5,TRBV27,CASSFSQPQHF,TGTGCCAGCAGTTTCAGTCAGCCCCAGCATTTT
.,17,few,TRBJ2-1,TRBV24-1,CATSDLGSGTVPNEQFF,TGTGCCACCAGTGATTTAGGTTCTGGGACTGTCCCCAATGAGCAGTTCTTC
.,16,.,TRBJ1-6,TRBV4-1,CASSQGAGIYNSPLHF,TGCGCCAGCAGCCAAGGGGCCGGGATCTATAATTCACCCCTCCACTTT
TRBD1,17,.,TRBJ1-1,TRBV7-2,CASSPRTGGKGGTEAFF,TGTGCCAGCAGCCCCCGGACAGGGGGAAAGGGGGGCACTGAAGCTTTCTTT
.,15,few,TRBJ2-7,TRBV6-2/TRBV6-3,CASSTSGAGGDEQYF,TGTGCCAGCAGTACATCAGGGGCCGGTGGGGACGAGCAGTACTTC
.,14,few,TRBJ1-2,TRBV11-2,CASSPAAGLSGYTF,TGTGCCAGCAGCCCCGCGGCAGGTCTTAGTGGCTACACCTTC
.,15,few,TRBJ1-5,TRBV5-4,CASSSGGFSNQPQHF,TGTGCCAGCAGCTCCGGGGGTTTTAGCAATCAGCCCCAGCATTTT
.,13,few,TRBJ1-5,TRBV3-1,CASSQGAHQPQHF,TGTGCCAGCAGCCAAGGCGCACATCAGCCCCAGCATTTT
.,14,medium-sized,TRBJ1-1,TRBV7-2,CASSLGQGHTEAFF,TGTGCCAGCAGCTTGGGGCAGGGTCACACTGAAGCTTTCTTT
.,15,.,TRBJ1-4,TRBV7-2,CASSLVVGPNEKLFF,TGTGCCAGCAGCTTAGTGGTCGGACCTAATGAAAAACTGTTTTTT
.,17,many,TRBJ1-5,TRBV7-9,CASSLERFGQRDQPQHF,TGTGCCAGCAGCTTAGAGCGATTCGGGCAGAGGGATCAGCCCCAGCATTTT
.,13,.,TRBJ2-7,TRBV10-3,CAISEVDSYEQYF,TGTGCCATCAGTGAGGTGGACTCCTACGAGCAGTACTTC
TRBD2,19,.,TRBJ2-7,TRBV11-2,CASSPPGLAGPGRSYEQYF,TGTGCCAGCAGCCCTCCCGGACTAGCGGGCCCGGGCCGCTCCTACGAGCAGTACTTC
TRBD2,18,.,TRBJ2-3,TRBV2,CASSDPGTSIFFPDTQYF,TGTGCCAGCAGTGACCCCGGGACTAGCATTTTCTTTCCAGATACGCAGTATTTT
TRBD2,20,many,TRBJ2-3,TRBV7-2,CASSSNLLGLAGGGEDTQYF,TGTGCCAGCAGCTCCAACCTTTTGGGGCTAGCGGGGGGGGGGGAAGATACGCAGTATTTT
.,13,few,TRBJ2-5,TRBV2,CASSVSGQETQYF,TGTGCCAGCAGCGTTAGCGGTCAAGAGACCCAGTACTTC
.,13,few,TRBJ2-2,TRBV10-3,CAIRTANTGELFF,TGTGCCATCAGGACAGCGAACACCGGGGAGCTGTTTTTT
TRBD1,14,many,TRBJ1-2,TRBV7-2,CASSADRGNYGYTF,TGTGCCAGCAGCGCAGACAGGGGTAACTATGGCTACACCTTC
TRBD2,16,many,TRBJ2-7,TRBV4-3,CASSQVFSGSYHEQYF,TGCGCCAGCAGCCAAGTCTTTAGCGGGAGTTACCACGAGCAGTACTTC
TRBD2,15,few,TRBJ2-1,TRBV29-1,CSVETTSGSYNEQFF,TGCAGCGTTGAGACTACTAGCGGGAGCTACAATGAGCAGTTCTTC
TRBD2,16,.,TRBJ2-5,TRBV7-2,CASSLLLAGGQETQYF,TGTGCCAGCAGCCTCTTACTAGCGGGAGGGCAAGAGACCCAGTACTTC
.,14,.,TRBJ2-1,TRBV6-2/TRBV6-3,CASSYWGDNNEQFF,TGTGCCAGCAGTTACTGGGGGGACAACAATGAGCAGTTCTTC
TRBD1,16,.,TRBJ2-3,TRBV15,CATSSFRDRGGDTQYF,TGTGCCACCAGCAGCTTCCGGGACAGGGGAGGGGATACGCAGTATTTT
.,15,few,TRBJ2-2,TRBV27,CASSPQEANTGELFF,TGTGCCAGCAGTCCGCAGGAGGCTAACACCGGGGAGCTGTTTTTT
.,14,.,TRBJ1-1,TRBV15,CATSKDSRGTEAFF,TGTGCCACCAGCAAAGATTCCAGGGGCACTGAAGCTTTCTTT
.,17,few,TRBJ2-5,TRBV6-5,CASSYVSIGGRISTQYF,TGTGCCAGCAGTTACGTCTCCATTGGCGGTCGGATTTCGACCCAGTACTTC
TRBD1,14,many,TRBJ2-2,TRBV7-8,CASTTGPNTGELFF,TGTGCCAGCACGACAGGGCCCAACACCGGGGAGCTGTTTTTT
.,14,few,TRBJ2-1,TRBV20-1,CSARNPPPYNEQFF,TGCAGTGCTAGAAACCCTCCCCCCTACAATGAGCAGTTCTTC
.,14,many,TRBJ2-7,TRBV5-1,CASSSPGRAYEQYF,TGCGCCTCCTCAAGCCCGGGGAGAGCCTACGAGCAGTACTTC
.,18,.,TRBJ2-5,TRBV3-1,CASSQEARHGGFQETQYF,TGTGCCAGCAGCCAAGAAGCGCGGCATGGCGGATTCCAAGAGACCCAGTACTTC
.,13,.,TRBJ1-3,TRBV6-5,CASTTTPGNTIYF,TGTGCCAGCACGACGACGCCTGGAAACACCATATATTTT
.,16,few,TRBJ2-3,TRBV7-2,CASSSDDRWFTDTQYF,TGTGCCAGCAGCTCCGACGACAGGTGGTTCACAGATACGCAGTATTTT
TRBD2,16,few,TRBJ2-1,TRBV7-6,CASSLVGTSVYNEQFF,TGTGCCAGCAGCTTAGTTGGGACTAGCGTCTACAATGAGCAGTTCTTC
TRBD2,14,few,TRBJ2-7,TRBV4-1,CASSQGTRTYEQYF,TGCGCCAGCAGCCAAGGGACTAGGACCTACGAGCAGTACTTC
.,16,.,TRBJ2-2,TRBV11-3,CASSPSTWRNTGELFF,TGTGCCAGCAGCCCATCGACCTGGAGGAACACCGGGGAGCTGTTTTTT
TRBD2,15,.,TRBJ2-1,TRBV7-2,CASSLGTSGSNEQFF,TGTGCCAGCAGCTTAGGGACTAGCGGGAGCAATGAGCAGTTCTTC
.,12,.,TRBJ2-3,TRBV24-1,CATSDNQDTQYF,TGTGCCACCAGTGATAACCAAGATACGCAGTATTTT
.,17,.,TRBJ2-3,TRBV27,CASSPSISATSTDTQYF,TGTGCCAGCAGTCCGAGCATTTCGGCGACTAGCACAGATACGCAGTATTTT
.,15,many,TRBJ2-7,TRBV11-2,CASSLMRGLRYEQYF,TGTGCCAGCAGCCTTATGAGAGGGCTTCGGTACGAGCAGTACTTC
TRBD2,17,few,TRBJ2-1,TRBV7-9,CASSLGTSGSSYNEQFF,TGTGCCAGCAGCTTAGGTACTAGCGGGAGCTCCTACAATGAGCAGTTCTTC
.,17,.,TRBJ2-5,TRBV7-8,CASSLYTTGTPFAAQYF,TGTGCCAGCAGCTTATACACGACCGGGACACCCTTTGCGGCCCAGTACTTC
TRBD1,17,few,TRBJ2-6,TRBV19,CASNPGQGSAGANVLTF,TGTGCCAGTAATCCGGGACAGGGGAGCGCTGGGGCCAACGTCCTGACTTTC
.,14,few,TRBJ2-5,TRBV6-1,CASSELLAQETQYF,TGTGCCAGCAGTGAATTACTAGCCCAAGAGACCCAGTACTTC
TRBD2,15,.,TRBJ2-3,TRBV19,CASSPTSGRLDTQYF,TGTGCCAGTAGCCCGACTAGCGGGAGGTTAGATACGCAGTATTTT